Listed here are 4 T cell receptor beta chains from one sample, sequenced in a study of cytomegalovirus exposure and HLA in healthy donors. With 60 Vbeta and 13 Jbeta primers, the PCR was carried out. Using immunoSEQ multiplex PCR, the repertoire was profiled, and TCRdb retains in-frame clones only, with some absent. The sample consists of over 95,000 clones, more than 70% of them appearing once. Sequenced sample: PBMCs. All receptors derive from a female donor in good health and CMV-seronegative.

A word on this clone: This sample includes further DNA sequences coding for the same CDR3. V gene TRBV11-3 combines with J gene TRBJ2-3; 8 bases align to TRBD2. Germline assignment: CDR1 SGHNT and CDR2 YENEEA. The CDR3 runs 16 residues. V shed 5 bases, J shed 0 bases, and the junction held 7 bases outside the gene matches. The chain's CDR3 is CASSLGGGSSTDTQYF. The CDR3, as DNA: TGTGCCAGCAGCCTCGGGGGGGGATCTAGCACAGATACGCAGTATTTT. Using reference TRBV11-3 and TRBJ2-3 for the parts outside the CDR3, the full variable domain is EAGVVQSPRYKIIEKKQPVAFWCNPISGHNTLYWYLQNLGQGPELLIRYENEEAVDDSQLPKDRFSAERLKGVDSTLKIQPAELGDSAVYLCASSLGGGSSTDTQYFGPGTRLTVL.

The chain uses TRBV15 and TRBJ2-2, with unresolved D. This CDR3 has 15 amino acids. The V gene lost 0 bases and the J gene lost 2 bases, with 7 bases spanning the gap. The germline gives CDR1 LNHNV, CDR2 YYDKDF (reference sequence). CDR3 protein: CATSRDGGNTGELFF. The CDR3 bases are TGTGCCACCAGCAGAGATGGCGGAAACACCGGGGAGCTGTTTTTT.

The V and J genes are TRBV7-2 and TRBJ2-2, with 8 positions matching TRBD2. From germline, CDR1 is SGHTA and CDR2 FQGNSA. J gave up 2 bases and V 1 base, and 3 bases lay outside the gene matches. The CDR3 is 16 amino acids. CDR3 coding DNA: TGTGCCAGCAGCTTAGGTAGCGGGGCTAACACCGGGGAGCTGTTTTTT. It encodes CASSLGSGANTGELFF.

The chain employs TRBV19 and TRBJ2-3, with 7 positions matching TRBD2. The germline gives CDR1 LNHDA, CDR2 SQIVND (reference sequence). There are 16 residues in the CDR3. V lost 7 bases, J lost 0 bases, and 10 bases stayed unmatched. The CDR3 DNA follows: TGTGCCAGTAACTCCCCGAGTAGCGGGAGCACAGATACGCAGTATTTT. Translation gives CASNSPSSGSTDTQYF.